The clone carrying this T cell receptor (beta chain) was picked up one time. This specimen belongs to a study of blood T cell repertoires in COVID-19. As for the study in general: Acute-phase and convalescent COVID-19 samples originated in the United States, Italy and Spain. The analysed material was cDNA or gDNA that came from T cells, B-cell-depleted T cells, or PBMCs.

Source study methods: Scientists estimated how many nucleated cells there were by amplifying reference gene primers. TCRdb keeps only in-frame clones here, not all; method: immunoSEQ multiplex PCR. V and J calls and clone size are those listed in that table; D and trimming were worked out from the DNA. The sample includes some 130,000 clones, less than 90% of them seen just once. Trimming at V came to 3 bases and at J to 0 bases, leaving 7 bases not matched to a gene. CDR1 is MGHRA and CDR2 is YSYEKL in the germline V gene. This CDR3 spans 17 amino acids. J is TRBJ2-2 and V is TRBV4-1; 7 nucleotides match TRBD2. Sequencing was done on a sample of peripheral blood. This clonotype was obtained from a man older than 75 with acute or convalescent COVID-19. The CDR3 coding sequence is TGCGCCAGCAGCCATCCTGGGAGGGGTCCGAACACCGGGGAGCTGTTTTTT. This sequence encodes CASSHPGRGPNTGELFF.